The sequence of this TCR beta chain was determined in a study of control samples from healthy donors and cancer patients. The germline V gene encodes CDR1 MDHEN and CDR2 SYDVKM. The CDR3 spans 20 residues. Unmatched junction bases numbered 20, after V lost 6 bases and J lost 4 bases. Measured with immunoSEQ multiplex PCR; TCRdb has only the in-frame clones, and not every one. The sample contains about 81,000 clones, approximately 94% of which appear only once. The source material was blood. The rearrangement links TRBV28 to TRBJ2-1; TRBD1 matches at 11 bases. This TCR was sampled from a woman aged 18 to 35 in good health. CDR3: CASSPLIPDRGRGGYNEQFF. The CDR3 nucleotides read TGTGCCAGCAGCCCCCTCATTCCGGACAGGGGGCGAGGGGGGTACAATGAGCAGTTCTTC. The variable domain in full, with the rest retrieved from reference TRBV28 and TRBJ2-1, is DVKVTQSSRYLVKRTGEKVFLECVQDMDHENMFWYRQDPGLGLRLIYFSYDVKMKEKGDIPEGYSVSREKKERFSLILESASTNQTSMYLCASSPLIPDRGRGGYNEQFFGPGTRLTVL.